This T cell receptor (beta chain) was sequenced for a study of siplizumab effects on memory and regulatory T cells. Points from the study as a whole: Apparently more diverse than memory cells, naive T cells also seemed major alloresponse contributors.

Germline lookup yields CDR1 LNHNV and CDR2 YYDKDF (reference sequence). Trimming stripped 0 bases from V and 6 bases from J, with 14 bases between. The length of the CDR3 is 16 residues. The protocol was immunoSEQ multiplex PCR, while the TCRdb copy is restricted to in-frame clones and leaves out a portion. The sample contains some 96,000 clones, 80% to 95% of which appear only once. A remark on this clone: Its specificity is unknown.

This sequence originates from a human donor in good health. The V gene is TRBV15, the J gene TRBJ1-4; D perhaps matches TRBD1 (5 bases). Sequencing was done on a sample of CD4+ T cells sorted from blood. The CDR3 bases are TGTGCCACCAGCAGAGATATCAGGGTTGGGGATGAAAAACTGTTTTTT. It encodes CATSRDIRVGDEKLFF.